This TCR beta chain was captured by sequencing in a study of read filtering for tumor transcriptome and immune sequencing. About the research overall: DNase treatment preceded whole-transcriptome library preparation. Whole-study findings and limits: Sorted CD138-negative bone marrow cells were not purified T cells.

Molecular barcoded adaptors covering alpha/delta and beta/gamma chains were used on about 0.4 ug RNA. TCRdb reprocessed the reads with MiXCR, giving one entry per CDR3 protein. Of around 130,000 distinct CDR3 sequences in the sample, 13% were seen once. At least ten counts were recorded for this clonotype. The antigen remains undetermined. The CDR3 is 14 residues long. Trimming took off 3 bases at V and 10 bases at J, with 17 bases between the two ends. The germline CDR1 and CDR2 sequences are SGHDT and YYEEEE. The source of this sequence is a donor older than 35 with multiple myeloma. The specimen sequenced was a population of CD138-negative cells sorted from bone marrow. This chain uses TRBV5-6 with TRBJ2-1; D assignment may be TRBD1 or TRBD2 (7 bases each). The CDR3 DNA sequence: TGTGCCAGCAGCTCTCAGTCGGGGGGACAGGAGCAGTTCTTC. Translation gives CASSSQSGGQEQFF.